This TCR beta chain was recovered during a study of blood T cell repertoires in COVID-19. Measured with immunoSEQ multiplex PCR; TCRdb has only the in-frame clones, and not every one. The sample contains some 340,000 clones, 85% to 95% of which appear only once. CDR3 length: 16 residues. CDR1 and CDR2 from the germline V gene are LNHNV and YYDKDF (reference sequence). Trimming removed 1 base from V and 7 bases from J; junction bases left unmatched: 7. The receptor comes from a woman aged 25 to 39 who had been exposed to COVID-19. Sequenced material: PBMCs or T cells enriched from blood (not recorded which). This chain uses TRBV15 with TRBJ1-6; 7 nucleotides align to TRBD1. In DNA, the CDR3 is TGTGCCACCAGCAGAGGAGCAGGACAGGCGAATTCACCCCTCCACTTT. This codes for CATSRGAGQANSPLHF. Variable domain in full (rest from reference TRBV15 and TRBJ1-6): DAMVIQNPRYQVTQFGKPVTLSCSQTLNHNVMYWYQQKSSQAPKLLFHYYDKDFNNEADTPDNFQSRRPNTSFCFLDIRSPGLGDTAMYLCATSRGAGQANSPLHFGNGTRLTVT.